The source of this TCR beta chain is a study of blood T cell repertoires in COVID-19. Produced via immunoSEQ multiplex PCR; TCRdb's table is partial and in-frame only. The table has almost 400,000 clones, just under 90% seen once. Between the trimmed V and J ends, which lost 10 bases and 3 bases, there was a span of 16 bases. The CDR3 is 13 amino acids. Germline V gene sequence: CDR1 SNHLY, CDR2 FYNNEI. The sequenced material came from PBMCs or T cells enriched from blood (not recorded which). This TCR was sampled from a woman younger than 45 who had recovered from COVID-19. The chain is built from TRBV2 and TRBJ2-7, with a possible D match to TRBD2 (6 bases). CDR3 sequence: CATQWASDYEQYF. The CDR3 DNA sequence: TGTGCCACCCAGTGGGCTAGCGACTACGAGCAGTACTTC.